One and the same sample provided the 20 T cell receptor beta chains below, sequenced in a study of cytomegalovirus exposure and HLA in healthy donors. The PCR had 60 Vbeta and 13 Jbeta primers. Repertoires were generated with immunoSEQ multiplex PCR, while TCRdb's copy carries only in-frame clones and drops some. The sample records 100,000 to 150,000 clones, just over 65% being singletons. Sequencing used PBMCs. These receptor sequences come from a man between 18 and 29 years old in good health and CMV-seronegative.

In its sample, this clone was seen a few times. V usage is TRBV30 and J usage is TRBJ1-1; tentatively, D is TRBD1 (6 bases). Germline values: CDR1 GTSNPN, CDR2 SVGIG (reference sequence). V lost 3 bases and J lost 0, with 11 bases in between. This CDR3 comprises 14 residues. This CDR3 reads CAWRGGGMNTEAFF. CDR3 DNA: TGTGCCTGGAGAGGGGGGGGGATGAACACTGAAGCTTTCTTT.

The CDR3 protein is CASSNPGTGSGYTF. The DNA for the CDR3 is TGTGCCAGCAGCAATCCTGGGACAGGGTCTGGCTACACCTTC. The chain joins TRBV6-5 to TRBJ1-2, with 9 nucleotides matching TRBD1. The CDR3 is 14 residues long. The V gene end was trimmed by 6 bases and the J gene end by 7 bases; junction bases not matched to a gene: 9. Germline CDR1 is MNHEY and CDR2 is SVGAGI.

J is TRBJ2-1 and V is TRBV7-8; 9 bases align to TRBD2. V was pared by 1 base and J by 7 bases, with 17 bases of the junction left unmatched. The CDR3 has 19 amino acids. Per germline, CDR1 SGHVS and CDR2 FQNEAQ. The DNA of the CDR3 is TGTGCCAGCAGCTTAGATGCGACTAGCGGTCCCACCTCCCGGAATGAGCAGTTCTTC. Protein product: CASSLDATSGPTSRNEQFF.

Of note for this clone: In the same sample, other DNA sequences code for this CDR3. The CDR3 spells CASSVAGSTDTQYF. The CDR3 DNA follows: TGTGCCAGCAGCGTAGCCGGGAGCACAGATACGCAGTATTTT. The chain carries TRBV9 and TRBJ2-3; D is ambiguous. The CDR3 is 14 residues long. V was cut by 0 bases and J by 0 bases, with 5 bases left in between. Per the germline V gene, CDR1 is SGDLS and CDR2 is YYNGEE. Full variable domain (remainder filled in from reference TRBV9 and TRBJ2-3): DSGVTQTPKHLITATGQRVTLRCSPRSGDLSVYWYQQSLDQGLQFLIQYYNGEERAKGNILERFSAQQFPDLHSELNLSSLELGDSALYFCASSVAGSTDTQYFGPGTRLTVL.

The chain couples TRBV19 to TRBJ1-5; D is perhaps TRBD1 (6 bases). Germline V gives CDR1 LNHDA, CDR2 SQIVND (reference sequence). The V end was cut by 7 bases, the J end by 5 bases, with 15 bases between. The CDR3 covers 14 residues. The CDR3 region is CASILDSTYQPQHF. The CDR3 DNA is TGTGCCAGTATCCTGGACAGCACCTATCAGCCCCAGCATTTT.

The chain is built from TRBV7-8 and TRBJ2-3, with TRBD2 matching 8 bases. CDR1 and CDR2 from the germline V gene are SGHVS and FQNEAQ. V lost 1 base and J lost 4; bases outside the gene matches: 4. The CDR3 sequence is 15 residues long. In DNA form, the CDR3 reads TGTGCCAGCAGCTTAGAAGCGGGAGTGGCAGATACGCAGTATTTT. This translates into CASSLEAGVADTQYF.

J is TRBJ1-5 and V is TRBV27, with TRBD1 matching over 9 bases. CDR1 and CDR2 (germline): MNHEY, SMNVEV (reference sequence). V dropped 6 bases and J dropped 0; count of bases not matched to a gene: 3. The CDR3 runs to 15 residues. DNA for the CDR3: TGTGCCAGCAGGGGACAGGGTTATAGCAATCAGCCCCAGCATTTT. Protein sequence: CASRGQGYSNQPQHF.

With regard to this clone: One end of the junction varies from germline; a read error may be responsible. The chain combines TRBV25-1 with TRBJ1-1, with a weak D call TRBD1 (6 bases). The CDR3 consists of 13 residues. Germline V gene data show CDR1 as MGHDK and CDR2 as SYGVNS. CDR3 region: CASDTGWNAEAFF. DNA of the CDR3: TGTGCCAGCGATACAGGGTGGAACGCTGAAGCTTTCTTT.

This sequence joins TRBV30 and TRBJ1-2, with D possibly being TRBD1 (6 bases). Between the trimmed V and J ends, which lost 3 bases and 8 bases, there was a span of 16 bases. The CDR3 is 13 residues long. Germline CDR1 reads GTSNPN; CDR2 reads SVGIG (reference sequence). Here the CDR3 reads CAWRGGGSGGYTF. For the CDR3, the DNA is TGTGCCTGGAGAGGGGGGGGTTCGGGGGGCTACACCTTC.

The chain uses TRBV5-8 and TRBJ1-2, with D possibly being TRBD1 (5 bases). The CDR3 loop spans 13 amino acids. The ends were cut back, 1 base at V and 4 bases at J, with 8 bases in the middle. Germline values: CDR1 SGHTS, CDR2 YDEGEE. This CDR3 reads CASSLQGIYGYTF. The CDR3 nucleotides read TGTGCCAGCAGCTTGCAGGGTATCTATGGCTACACCTTC.

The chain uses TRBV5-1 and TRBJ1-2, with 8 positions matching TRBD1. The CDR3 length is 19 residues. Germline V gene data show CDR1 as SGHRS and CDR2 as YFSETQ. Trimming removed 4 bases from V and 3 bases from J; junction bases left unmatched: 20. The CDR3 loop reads CASSLAQGATTLLDYGYTF. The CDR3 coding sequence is TGCGCCAGCAGCCTCGCCCAGGGGGCGACCACCCTCCTGGACTATGGCTACACCTTC.

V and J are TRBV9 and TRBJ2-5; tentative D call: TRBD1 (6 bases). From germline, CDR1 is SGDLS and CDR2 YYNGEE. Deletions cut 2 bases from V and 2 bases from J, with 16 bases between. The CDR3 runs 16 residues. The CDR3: CASSVEFGQLQETQYF. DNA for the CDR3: TGTGCCAGCAGCGTGGAGTTCGGACAGCTACAAGAGACCCAGTACTTC.

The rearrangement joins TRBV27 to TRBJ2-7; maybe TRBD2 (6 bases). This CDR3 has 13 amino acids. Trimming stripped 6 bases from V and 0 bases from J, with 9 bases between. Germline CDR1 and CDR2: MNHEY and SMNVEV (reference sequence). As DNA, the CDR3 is TGTGCCAGCAGCCGGGGAGGCTCCTACGAGCAGTACTTC. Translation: CASSRGGSYEQYF.

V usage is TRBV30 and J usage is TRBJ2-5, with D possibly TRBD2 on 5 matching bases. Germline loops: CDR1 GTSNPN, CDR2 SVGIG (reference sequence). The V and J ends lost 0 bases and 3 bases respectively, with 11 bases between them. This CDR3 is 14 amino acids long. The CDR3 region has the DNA TGTGCCTGGAGTGTACGGCTAGCCGAAGAGACCCAGTACTTC. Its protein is CAWSVRLAEETQYF.

CDR3 DNA sequence: TGTGCCAGCTCAGGGGCTAAGCGGGGGGTTAATGAGCAGTTCTTC. Protein sequence: CASSGAKRGVNEQFF. The chain has TRBV2 and TRBJ2-1; TRBD2 matches at 9 bases. V shed 8 bases, J shed 7 bases, and the junction held 12 bases outside the gene matches. The germline V gene encodes CDR1 SNHLY and CDR2 FYNNEI. The CDR3 loop spans 15 amino acids.

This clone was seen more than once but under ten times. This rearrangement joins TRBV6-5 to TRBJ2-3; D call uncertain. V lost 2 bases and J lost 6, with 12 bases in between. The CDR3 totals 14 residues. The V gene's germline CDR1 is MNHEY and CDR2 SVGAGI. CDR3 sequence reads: CASSYGLKSDTQYF. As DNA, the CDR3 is TGTGCCAGCAGTTACGGGCTTAAATCGGATACGCAGTATTTT.

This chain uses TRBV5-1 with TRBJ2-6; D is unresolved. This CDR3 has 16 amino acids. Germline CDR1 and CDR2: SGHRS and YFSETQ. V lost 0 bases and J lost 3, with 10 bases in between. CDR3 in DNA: TGCGCCAGCAGCTTGGTTGGTTCTAGTGGGGCCAACGTCCTGACTTTC. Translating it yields CASSLVGSSGANVLTF.

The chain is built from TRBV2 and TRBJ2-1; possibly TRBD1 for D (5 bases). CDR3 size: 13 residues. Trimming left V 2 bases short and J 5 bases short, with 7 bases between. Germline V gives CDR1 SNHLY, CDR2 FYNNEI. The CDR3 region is CASSERGNNEQFF. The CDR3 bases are TGTGCCAGCAGTGAAAGGGGTAACAATGAGCAGTTCTTC.

This chain's CDR3 is CASQPRVGGGTEAFF. CDR3 nucleotides: TGCGCCTCACAGCCCCGGGTTGGGGGGGGCACTGAAGCTTTCTTT. V is TRBV5-1 and J is TRBJ1-1, with D possibly matching TRBD1 (5 bases). This CDR3 has 15 residues. V lost 10 bases, J lost 4 bases, and 23 bases lay in between. Germline V gives CDR1 SGHRS, CDR2 YFSETQ.

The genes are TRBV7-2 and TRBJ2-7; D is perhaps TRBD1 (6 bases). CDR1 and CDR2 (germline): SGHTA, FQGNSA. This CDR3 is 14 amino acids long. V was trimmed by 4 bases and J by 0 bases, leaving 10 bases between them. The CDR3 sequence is CASSSQGSSYEQYF. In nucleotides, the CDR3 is TGTGCCAGCAGCTCTCAGGGGTCCTCCTACGAGCAGTACTTC.